This TCR beta chain comes out of a study of T-cell memory formation after mild COVID-19 (dated by TCRdb to the early 2020s). For context, the study as a whole: TCR sequence clusters from the two donors were found to be largely donor specific. Two young, previously healthy adult volunteers, one female and one male, were included in the cohort. T-cell clones expanding and contracting after mild COVID-19 in a couple of donors were tracked by longitudinal TCRalpha and TCRbeta repertoire sequencing.

As regards this clonotype: Its target antigen remains unknown. Per-base quality was not reported, and no clone a single base away is much larger than it.

V lost 3 bases and J lost 2 bases; the stretch between them is 8 bases long. The germline V gene encodes CDR1 GTSNPN and CDR2 SVGIG (reference sequence). Including cysteine and phenylalanine, the CDR3 has 12 amino acids. Only CDR3 DNA is held: 36 bases, read in frame from base 1. Broader findings and caveats from the paper: Clones contracting from day 15 to 85 had balanced CD4/CD8 phenotypes, while a second wave expanding from day 15 to 37 was biased towards CD4+. The study included only two mild cases, and larger cohorts that include severe cases with pre-infection samples were judged to be necessary. Whether the second-wave clones peaking on day 37 were SARS-CoV-2 specific was not confirmed. Some responding clones were detected in pre-infection memory, suggesting pre-existing cross-reactive memory T cells joined the SARS-CoV-2 response. Contracting CD4+ clones were found mainly in CM and EM memory subsets, while CD8+ clones were enriched in EMRA.

TCRdb names Illumina NovaSeq 6000 as the instrument used. TCRalpha and TCRbeta cDNA libraries were constructed by 5'RACE with constant-segment primers, with sample barcodes and unique molecular identifiers being introduced. RNA was extracted from every sample with Trizol reagent. Libraries were amplified in two PCR steps, with a second sample barcode and Illumina TruSeq adapters added in the second step. The libraries were sequenced on an Illumina NovaSeq using 2 x 150 bp paired-end reads. Turning to the authors' computational methods: Demultiplexing of reads and collapsing into UMI-guided consensus sequences were performed with migec v1.2.7. Using mixcr v2.1.11, UMI consensuses were aligned to TRA and TRB V and J templates and then assembled into clonotypes. A clonotype was counted as expanded or contracted only if both edgeR and NoisET called the change significant, with noise models trained on biological replicates. For edgeR calls, the thresholds were a false discovery rate-adjusted p below 0.01 and a log2 fold-change of 1. As an exploratory analysis of dynamics, max-normalized trajectories of the 1000 most abundant clonotypes were examined by PCA with hierarchical clustering. The CD4 or CD8 phenotype of responding clones was assigned using the separately sequenced CD4+ and CD8+ repertoires. TCRdb reprocessing: public reads trimmed at Q25 with fastp, clones called with MiXCR, in-frame beta chains kept. CDR3 protein duplicates are merged, each entry listing the most common genes and DNA. The V and J calls follow TCRdb's processing rather than the paper's. The table for this sample lists roughly 150,000 distinct CDR3 sequences; 14% of them were counted only once. Roughly 15% of the sample is in the top ten clones.

Ficoll-Paque density gradient centrifugation was used to isolate PBMCs. This receptor was taken from an adult woman who had mild COVID-19 (a few samples of this study predate the infection). The sample titles of this study are shuffled in the database, so cell type and time point are left out; the donor was told from shared clones. The chain links TRBV30 with TRBJ2-7; a weak D assignment points to TRBD2 (5 bases agree). Sequencing input: PBMCs or a T cell subset sorted from them (not recorded which). The CDR3 protein is CAWRDLPYEQYF. The DNA is TGTGCCTGGAGGGACTTGCCCTACGAGCAGTACTTC.